This T cell receptor (beta chain) was identified in a study of T cell repertoires in cytomegalovirus infection. CDR1 is ENHRY, CDR2 SYGVKD, per germline. CDR3 length: 15 amino acids. Trimming removed 6 bases at V and 1 base at J, with 16 bases between. TCRdb reprocessed the reads via MiXCR and lists one record per CDR3 protein. The sample carries about 470,000 distinct CDR3 sequences, 40% to 50% recorded once. This clonotype has a handful of counts. Its antigen is currently unknown. The sequence was obtained from a human donor in good health (CMV status not recorded). Some clones in this sample may be carry-over from other donors' samples. The chain carries TRBV10-3 and TRBJ2-7, with D unclear. This sample comprised cultured PBMCs, obtained from culture after CMV antigen stimulation. CDR3 in DNA: TGTGCCATCAGGGATAGGACGGACGGTTCCTACGAGCAGTACTTC. It encodes CAIRDRTDGSYEQYF.